The rows below give T cell receptor beta chains drawn from one sample of a study of OX40 agonist ivuxolimab in advanced cancers. Produced via immunoSEQ multiplex PCR; TCRdb's table is partial and in-frame only. This sample yields 10,000 to 15,000 clones, of which more than 75% are seen a single time; over 25% belongs to the top ten. Sequenced material: CD4+ or CD8+ T cells sorted from blood, taken in a trial of the OX40 agonist ivuxolimab. Receptors originate from an adult with an advanced solid tumor such as melanoma, head and neck, liver or kidney cancer. Each CDR3 is given without its conserved first and last residue. Clone size is not always given. Where it is, it says once, few, many or a class for expanded clones.

TRBJ1-4,.,13,TRBV6-6,ASTSTRQYNEKLF
TRBJ1-2,.,14,TRBV30,AWSGSGGHEYYGYT
TRBJ2-1,.,12,TRBV6-4,ASSEAGGPYEQF
TRBJ1-2,.,10,TRBV30,AIDRVYYGYT
TRBJ1-4,.,13,TRBV4-3,ASSHRTGGSEKLF
TRBJ1-5,.,13,TRBV28,ASSFPAGDNQPQH
TRBJ2-2,.,14,TRBV6-4,ASSDSREGRTGELF
TRBJ2-7,.,14,TRBV7-2,ASSLGPSGRAGEQY
TRBJ2-5,few,13,TRBV7-9,ASGNIGGLATTQY
TRBJ1-1,.,13,TRBV4-1,ASSQESAGNTEAF
TRBJ2-1,.,11,TRBV28,ASRSTSAVPQF
TRBJ2-7,.,11,TRBV6-5,AGGAGTEFEQY
TRBJ1-2,.,13,TRBV9,ASSEGGGDFYGYT
TRBJ2-5,.,14,TRBV7-7,ASSPAGQGAGKTQY
TRBJ2-7,once,8,TRBV20-1,SARDEEQY
TRBJ2-1,.,10,TRBV11-2,ASSFDFSEQF
TRBJ1-2,.,13,TRBV9,ASSVEEEQNYGYT
TRBJ1-2,medium-sized,13,TRBV6-1,ASSEWEQTPYGYT
TRBJ2-5,once,12,TRBV5-1,ASSPQLAFETQY
TRBJ2-1,.,13,TRBV6-4,ASSDSSGGANEQF
TRBJ1-1,.,12,TRBV4-1,ASSLQDLNTEAF
TRBJ2-7,.,14,TRBV30,AWSVQVASGSYEQY
TRBJ2-2,.,16,TRBV5-1,ASSNRTGGGSRTGELF
TRBJ1-1,.,11,TRBV6-4,ASSDRGNTEAF
TRBJ2-7,.,13,TRBV4-1,ASSDTGGLSYEQY
TRBJ1-5,.,13,TRBV27,ASSLAGGGYQPQH
TRBJ1-1,.,11,TRBV27,ASSPTGKIEAF
TRBJ2-5,.,12,TRBV27,ASSRNRGTETQY
TRBJ1-6,.,14,TRBV13,ASSLWVRSGNSPLH
TRBJ2-2,once,13,TRBV6-5,ASSTVAGDTGELF
TRBJ1-4,.,12,TRBV27,ASSILGAQEKLF
TRBJ1-6,.,13,TRBV5-4,ASSSLSGSNSPLH
TRBJ2-7,few,13,TRBV6-1,ASSEALAGPYEQY
TRBJ2-7,.,10,TRBV6-5,ASSYSESEQY
TRBJ2-1,.,12,TRBV27,ASTFGQGSGEQF
TRBJ1-1,.,10,TRBV11-2,ASSSREGTAF
TRBJ2-5,.,11,TRBV6-5,ASHGLAQETQY
TRBJ2-3,.,12,TRBV6-1,ASSLGRDTDTQY
TRBJ2-7,.,13,TRBV9,ASSEGLAETYEQY
TRBJ1-1,.,15,TRBV28,ASNDPGQDPSNTEAF
TRBJ2-1,.,13,TRBV27,ASITKWTSYNEQF
TRBJ2-7,few,10,TRBV27,ASSDGGHEQY
TRBJ2-1,.,11,TRBV6-1,ASSAAGKNEQF
TRBJ1-5,.,13,TRBV4-1,ASSQDMRVAQPQH
TRBJ1-4,.,13,TRBV27,ASAQFDVNGEKLF
TRBJ2-1,.,10,TRBV6-5,ASSAGGHEQF
TRBJ2-3,.,13,TRBV6-1,AGSESRGGTDTQY
TRBJ2-2,.,11,TRBV7-8,ASSLSGAGELF